The 24 T cell receptor beta chains presented below share a single source sample, sequenced in a study of shared clonotypes between healthy human individuals. Sequencing was performed with immunoSEQ multiplex PCR; in TCRdb, only in-frame clones are kept and a portion is missing. The sample includes about 2 million clones, about 95% of them seen just once. CD8 cells classed as naive were CD45RO-negative and positively selected for CCR7, excluding terminally differentiated effector memory CD45RA+ cells. Sequencing was carried out using naive CD8+ T cells sorted from blood. These receptors were taken from a man between 18 and 29 years old in good health.

A note on this clone: This specimen includes other DNA sequences encoding the same CDR3. The chain recombines TRBV18 with TRBJ2-7; D tentatively reads TRBD1 or TRBD2 (5 bases each). From germline, CDR1 is KGHSH and CDR2 LQKENI. Trimming removed 0 bases from V and 2 bases from J, with 5 bases in between. The CDR3 contains 13 residues. The CDR3 DNA follows: TGTGCCAGCTCACCACCGGGGGCCTACGAGCAGTACTTC. Translation: CASSPPGAYEQYF. The full variable domain, completed using reference TRBV18 and TRBJ2-7, is NAGVMQNPRHLVRRRGQEARLRCSPMKGHSHVYWYRQLPEEGLKFMVYLQKENIIDESGMPKERFSAEFPKEGPSILRIQQVVRGDSAAYFCASSPPGAYEQYFGPGTRLTVT.

This chain joins TRBV2 and TRBJ2-7; D might be TRBD2 (5 bases). CDR3 length: 14 residues. CDR1 is SNHLY, CDR2 FYNNEI, per germline. Trimming stripped 0 bases from V and 2 bases from J, with 8 bases between. CDR3 nucleotides: TGTGCCAGCAGTGAAGCGGGAGCTCCCTACGAGCAGTACTTC. Its translation: CASSEAGAPYEQYF. The complete variable domain, with remaining parts taken from reference TRBV2 and TRBJ2-7, reads EPEVTQTPSHQVTQMGQEVILRCVPISNHLYFYWYRQILGQKVEFLVSFYNNEISEKSEIFDDQFSVERPDGSNFTLKIRSTKLEDSAMYFCASSEAGAPYEQYFGPGTRLTVT.

The rearrangement joins TRBV6-1 to TRBJ1-5, with unresolved D. The germline CDR1 and CDR2 sequences are MNHNS and SASEGT. CDR3 length equals 13 residues. Trimming took 1 base from V and 7 from J, leaving 8 bases between them. CDR3 amino acids: CASSEGEVQPQHF. In DNA form, the CDR3 reads TGTGCCAGCAGTGAAGGGGAGGTCCAGCCCCAGCATTTT.

V and J are TRBV27 and TRBJ1-2, with 7 bases fitting TRBD1. This CDR3 has 14 amino acids. The germline V gene has CDR1 MNHEY and CDR2 SMNVEV (reference sequence). With 5 bases clipped from V and 6 bases from J, the junction kept 9 bases outside the gene matches. This chain's CDR3 is CASSQVGTANGYTF. The CDR3 coding sequence is TGTGCCAGCAGTCAGGTCGGGACAGCCAATGGCTACACCTTC.

The gene calls are TRBV6-6 and TRBJ1-4; D gene unclear. CDR3 length: 15 amino acids. V was pared by 0 bases and J by 6 bases, with 11 bases between. CDR1 and CDR2 from the germline V gene are MNHNY and SVGAGI (reference sequence). This CDR3 is CASSYSSLGDEKLFF. In DNA form, the CDR3 reads TGTGCCAGCAGTTACTCAAGTCTGGGAGATGAAAAACTGTTTTTT.

The genes are TRBV28 and TRBJ1-6; 8 bases agree with TRBD1. Germline trimming cut 6 bases from V and 6 bases from J; bases unmatched to any gene: 7. The CDR3 spans 15 residues. CDR1 is MDHEN, CDR2 SYDVKM, per germline. The CDR3 DNA sequence: TGTGCCAGCAGGCAGACAGGGGAAAGTAATTCACCCCTCCACTTT. This codes for CASRQTGESNSPLHF.

The chain combines TRBV6-6 with TRBJ1-2; D perhaps matches TRBD1 (6 bases). This CDR3 is 16 amino acids long. Germline V gene sequence: CDR1 MNHNY, CDR2 SVGAGI (reference sequence). Trimming stripped 5 bases from V and 8 bases from J, with 24 bases between. The CDR3 DNA is TGTGCCAGCAGTGGGGTTGGGCAGGGGCTGACCGCCGGCTACACCTTC. Protein product: CASSGVGQGLTAGYTF.

CDR3 sequence: CASSYYWAGDNEQFF. For the CDR3, the DNA is TGTGCCAGCAGTTACTATTGGGCGGGGGACAATGAGCAGTTCTTC. J is TRBJ2-1 and V is TRBV6-5; 7 bases agree with TRBD2. Germline V gene lookup returns CDR1 MNHEY and CDR2 SVGAGI. With 1 base clipped from V and 5 bases from J, the junction kept 5 bases outside the gene matches. The CDR3 length is 15 residues.

The chain employs TRBV7-2 and TRBJ1-6; D not certain. Germline lookup yields CDR1 SGHTA and CDR2 FQGNSA. This CDR3 is built from 14 residues. The germline V and J ends were trimmed by 4 bases and 7 bases, with 11 bases remaining between them. CDR3 DNA: TGTGCCAGCAGCTCGGATCTCAGGAATTCACCCCTCCACTTT. Protein: CASSSDLRNSPLHF.

CDR3 DNA sequence: TGTGCCAGCAGTGAAGGCCTACTAGCAGCTGAGCAGTTCTTC. Its protein product is CASSEGLLAAEQFF. The V call is TRBV2, the J call TRBJ2-1, with a tentative D call TRBD2 (6 bases). Deletions cut 1 base from V and 9 bases from J, with 13 bases between. Looked up from germline, CDR1 is SNHLY and CDR2 is FYNNEI. The CDR3 runs to 14 residues. Variable domain in full (rest from reference TRBV2 and TRBJ2-1): EPEVTQTPSHQVTQMGQEVILRCVPISNHLYFYWYRQILGQKVEFLVSFYNNEISEKSEIFDDQFSVERPDGSNFTLKIRSTKLEDSAMYFCASSEGLLAAEQFFGPGTRLTVL.

About this clone: Other DNA variants within this sample encode the same CDR3. The J gene is TRBJ2-7, the V gene TRBV11-2; a possible D gene is TRBD1 (5 bases). The CDR3 extends over 13 amino acids. Trimming left V 5 bases short and J 0 bases short, with 8 bases between. Germline CDR1 SGHAT, CDR2 FQNNGV. Written as DNA, the CDR3 is TGTGCCAGCAGCCTTGGACACTCCTACGAGCAGTACTTC. Translating gives CASSLGHSYEQYF.

This sequence joins TRBV27 and TRBJ2-7; D is perhaps TRBD2 (5 bases). The CDR3 consists of 15 residues. Trimming pared 6 bases from V and 6 bases from J, leaving 21 bases between. From germline, CDR1 is MNHEY and CDR2 SMNVEV (reference sequence). CDR3: CASRPFLGVVGEQYF. The CDR3 bases are TGTGCCAGCAGGCCCTTTCTGGGAGTAGTTGGCGAGCAGTACTTC.

The chain has TRBV28 and TRBJ1-3; TRBD1 matches 9 bases. V dropped 6 bases and J dropped 13; count of bases not matched to a gene: 10. CDR3 length: 13 amino acids. Germline V gene data show CDR1 as MDHEN and CDR2 as SYDVKM. CDR3 DNA: TGTGCCAGCAGGATAACCGGGACAGGGAAGATATATTTT. This translates into CASRITGTGKIYF.

The rearrangement uses TRBV11-2 and TRBJ1-6; 8 bases line up with TRBD1. The CDR3 contains 17 residues. Germline trimming cut 6 bases from V and 0 bases from J; bases unmatched to any gene: 7. CDR1 and CDR2 from the germline V gene are SGHAT and FQNNGV. CDR3 loop: CASSPRTGISYNSPLHF. The CDR3 nucleotides are TGTGCCAGCAGTCCTCGGACAGGGATCTCCTATAATTCACCCCTCCACTTT.

The chain has TRBV28 and TRBJ1-3; D ambiguous. The V gene lost 4 bases and the J gene lost 4 bases, with 14 bases spanning the gap. Germline V gene data show CDR1 as MDHEN and CDR2 as SYDVKM. The CDR3 has 15 residues. CDR3: CASSSPWPSGNTIYF. The DNA of the CDR3 is TGTGCCAGCAGTTCGCCGTGGCCCAGCGGAAACACCATATATTTT.

This chain uses TRBV5-1 with TRBJ2-3, with no clear D. Germline CDR1 SGHRS, CDR2 YFSETQ. The CDR3 extends over 16 amino acids. V was trimmed by 0 bases and J by 2 bases, leaving 13 bases between them. The CDR3 coding sequence is TGCGCCAGCAGCTTGGCCTTAATAAGTACCACAGATACGCAGTATTTT. Its translation: CASSLALISTTDTQYF.

This clone occurred a few times. The sample contains more than one DNA sequence encoding this CDR3. The chain combines TRBV4-1 with TRBJ2-1; D gene uncertain. The CDR3 runs to 14 residues. V lost 0 bases and J lost 0, with 3 bases in between. Germline V CDR1 and CDR2: MGHRA, YSYEKL. The chain's CDR3 is CASSQDPSYNEQFF. CDR3 bases: TGCGCCAGCAGCCAAGATCCCTCCTACAATGAGCAGTTCTTC.

This chain uses TRBV27 with TRBJ1-2; D may be TRBD1 (5 bases). The germline V gene has CDR1 MNHEY and CDR2 SMNVEV (reference sequence). The V and J ends lost 8 bases and 6 bases respectively, with 22 bases between them. The CDR3 totals 15 residues. CDR3 coding DNA: TGTGCCAGCCGCGAGGGGAATACCGTACCTCATGGCTACACCTTC. Its protein product is CASREGNTVPHGYTF.

This clone has only one observation. V and J are TRBV6-1 and TRBJ2-7; TRBD2 matches 8 bases. The CDR3 is 14 amino acids. The J segment lost 6 bases and the V segment lost 4 bases, leaving 8 bases of the junction unmatched. Germline V gene lookup returns CDR1 MNHNS and CDR2 SASEGT. The CDR3 loop is CASSVGSGISEQYF. The CDR3 nucleotides are TGTGCCAGCAGTGTGGGTAGCGGGATTAGCGAGCAGTACTTC.

V usage is TRBV25-1 and J usage is TRBJ2-2; possibly TRBD1 for D (5 bases). The CDR3 covers 14 residues. The germline CDR1 and CDR2 sequences are MGHDK and SYGVNS. V was trimmed by 3 bases and J by 6 bases, leaving 11 bases between them. The CDR3 region has the DNA TGTGCCAGCAGTGATTCTGGGGCGGCCGGGGAGCTGTTTTTT. Translating it yields CASSDSGAAGELFF.

This clone was seen a single time. The gene calls are TRBV30 and TRBJ2-5; D gene uncertain. The CDR3 contains 13 residues. Germline lookup yields CDR1 GTSNPN and CDR2 SVGIG (reference sequence). The germline V and J ends were trimmed by 1 base and 5 bases, with 11 bases remaining between them. Here the CDR3 reads CAWSDTNGETQYF. The CDR3 DNA follows: TGTGCCTGGAGTGACACGAACGGGGAGACCCAGTACTTC.

This clone turned up a few times. Other nucleotide sequences from this sample produce the same CDR3. The chain uses TRBV9 and TRBJ2-7; possibly TRBD2 for D (6 bases). The CDR3 contains 13 residues. With 0 bases removed from V and 6 bases from J, the gap between germline ends came to 10 bases. Per germline, CDR1 SGDLS and CDR2 YYNGEE. The CDR3 protein is CASSVGGGTEQYF. CDR3 DNA sequence: TGTGCCAGCAGCGTAGGTGGAGGGACCGAGCAGTACTTC. The entire variable domain, with the rest obtained from reference TRBV9 and TRBJ2-7, is as follows: DSGVTQTPKHLITATGQRVTLRCSPRSGDLSVYWYQQSLDQGLQFLIQYYNGEERAKGNILERFSAQQFPDLHSELNLSSLELGDSALYFCASSVGGGTEQYFGPGTRLTVT.

This clone came up once. The chain uses TRBV10-2 and TRBJ2-7, with TRBD1 matching over 9 bases. This CDR3 has 14 residues. Trimming at V came to 6 bases and at J to 4 bases, leaving 7 bases not matched to a gene. From germline, CDR1 is WSHSY and CDR2 SAAADI. The CDR3 is CASRQDRGGYEQYF. For the CDR3, the DNA is TGCGCCAGCAGACAGGACAGGGGTGGTTACGAGCAGTACTTC.

On this clone: Other DNA sequences in the sample encode the same CDR3. The V call is TRBV9, the J call TRBJ1-6, with D perhaps TRBD1 (5 bases). Trimming left V 3 bases short and J 7 bases short, with 11 bases between. The CDR3 extends over 14 amino acids. Germline-derived CDR1 and CDR2 are SGDLS and YYNGEE. CDR3 DNA sequence: TGTGCCAGCAGCGCTGGTGGGGGGAATTCACCCCTCCACTTT. It yields the protein CASSAGGGNSPLHF.